A selection of T cell receptor beta chains follows, all from one sample in a study of cytomegalovirus exposure and HLA in healthy donors. Data came from immunoSEQ multiplex PCR; TCRdb stores just in-frame clones and leaves some out. In the table there are some 180,000 clones, 80% of which are singletons. Sequencing was performed on PBMCs. The receptor source for this set is a woman in her 30s in good health and CMV-seronegative. CDR3s include the opening cysteine and the closing phenylalanine or tryptophan. The order of the fields is D gene, CDR3 length, clone size, J gene, V gene, CDR3 protein, CDR3 DNA. D genes are given only for firm matches. Clone size is not always given. Where it is, it says once, few, many or a class for expanded clones.

>TRBD1|15|NA|TRBJ2-7|TRBV7-2
CASSLVGTETYEQYF
TGTGCCAGCAGCTTAGTCGGGACAGAAACCTACGAGCAGTACTTC
>TRBD2|17|NA|TRBJ2-5|TRBV9
CASSSLAGNRHQETQYF
TGTGCCAGCAGCTCACTAGCGGGGAACAGACACCAAGAGACCCAGTACTTC
>TRBD2|13|NA|TRBJ2-5|TRBV2
CASKRGAGETQYF
TGTGCCAGCAAGCGGGGCGCGGGAGAGACCCAGTACTTC
>NA|14|few|TRBJ2-7|TRBV5-4
CASSEDSFSYEQYF
TGTGCCAGCAGCGAAGACAGTTTCTCCTACGAGCAGTACTTC
>TRBD1|14|once|TRBJ2-2|TRBV6-1
CASITGQLTGELFF
TGTGCCAGCATAACGGGACAGTTGACCGGGGAGCTGTTTTTT
>NA|15|NA|TRBJ1-1|TRBV5-1
CASSLEGTGNTEAFF
TGCGCCAGCAGCTTGGAGGGGACTGGGAACACTGAAGCTTTCTTT
>TRBD1|16|NA|TRBJ1-1|TRBV6-4
CASSVAGGQGETEAFF
TGTGCCAGCAGTGTTGCGGGGGGACAGGGTGAAACTGAAGCTTTCTTT
>NA|13|once|TRBJ2-7|TRBV5-6
CASSLPLSYEQYF
TGTGCCAGCAGCTTGCCCCTTTCCTACGAGCAGTACTTC
>TRBD1|14|NA|TRBJ1-2|TRBV5-1
CASSLAGTGGLWIF
TGCGCCAGCAGCTTGGCAGGGACAGGGGGACTTTGGATCTTC
>NA|15|NA|TRBJ1-2|TRBV27
CASTPMRELNYGYTF
TGTGCCAGCACGCCGATGAGGGAGCTCAACTATGGCTACACCTTC
>NA|13|NA|TRBJ2-3|TRBV18
CASSLGGTDTQYF
TGTGCCAGCTCACTAGGGGGCACAGATACGCAGTATTTT
>TRBD1|13|NA|TRBJ1-2|TRBV5-1
CASSPTGEYDYTF
TGCGCCAGCAGCCCGACAGGGGAGTATGACTACACCTTC
>TRBD2|16|NA|TRBJ2-7|TRBV5-1
CASSLGISGGTYEQYF
TGCGCCAGCAGCTTGGGAATTAGCGGGGGTACCTACGAGCAGTACTTC
>TRBD1|16|NA|TRBJ1-1|TRBV4-1
CASSLSTYRGATEAFF
TGCGCCAGCAGTCTCTCGACCTACAGGGGAGCCACTGAAGCTTTCTTT
>TRBD1|14|NA|TRBJ1-2|TRBV6-5
CASSKRQGDYGYTF
TGTGCCAGCAGTAAACGACAGGGAGACTATGGCTACACCTTC
>NA|14|NA|TRBJ2-6|TRBV18
CASSPISGANVLTF
TGTGCCAGCTCACCCATCTCTGGGGCCAACGTCCTGACTTTC
>NA|17|NA|TRBJ1-4|TRBV6-1
CASSEMGVTATNEKLFF
TGTGCCAGCAGTGAAATGGGAGTGACCGCAACTAATGAAAAACTGTTTTTT
>NA|15|NA|TRBJ2-3|TRBV2
CASSEDAASTDTQYF
TGTGCCAGCAGTGAGGATGCGGCTAGCACAGATACGCAGTATTTT
>TRBD2|17|NA|TRBJ2-3|TRBV5-1
CASSLHGASGGVDTQYF
TGCGCCAGCAGCCTACACGGCGCTAGCGGGGGGGTAGATACGCAGTATTTT
>TRBD1|15|NA|TRBJ1-3|TRBV4-1
CASSHPGTAGNTIYF
TGCGCCAGCAGCCATCCCGGGACAGCCGGAAACACCATATATTTT
>NA|13|NA|TRBJ1-1|TRBV4-2
CASSQDRVAEAFF
TGTGCCAGCAGCCAAGATCGAGTCGCTGAAGCTTTCTTT
>TRBD1|13|NA|TRBJ1-2|TRBV10-3
CATGGTGVSGYTF
TGTGCCACCGGGGGGACAGGGGTATCTGGCTACACCTTC
>TRBD1|16|NA|TRBJ1-6|TRBV9
CASSTYDRAGNSPLHF
TGTGCCAGCAGCACATACGACAGGGCGGGGAATTCACCCCTCCACTTT
>TRBD2|17|NA|TRBJ2-1|TRBV5-6
CASSFVGVLAGHNEQFF
TGTGCCAGCAGCTTTGTTGGGGTTCTAGCGGGTCACAATGAGCAGTTCTTC
>NA|13|NA|TRBJ2-7|TRBV2
CASSEAGVYEQYF
TGTGCCAGCAGTGAAGCCGGGGTCTACGAGCAGTACTTC
>NA|13|NA|TRBJ1-1|TRBV2
CASSPLMNTEAFF
TGTGCCTCGTCCCCCCTTATGAACACTGAAGCTTTCTTT
>NA|15|NA|TRBJ1-5|TRBV30
CAWSVSRQRNQPQHF
TGTGCCTGGAGCGTCTCTCGACAGAGAAATCAGCCCCAGCATTTT
>TRBD1|14|NA|TRBJ2-3|TRBV5-1
CASSLQGSPDTQYF
TGCGCCAGCAGCTTACAGGGGTCGCCAGATACGCAGTATTTT
>TRBD1|13|few|TRBJ1-1|TRBV5-1
CASSLEGRGPAFF
TGCGCCAGCAGCTTGGAGGGCAGGGGGCCAGCTTTCTTT
>TRBD1|13|NA|TRBJ1-2|TRBV30
CAWGGQGEGGYTF
TGTGCCTGGGGGGGACAGGGAGAGGGTGGCTACACCTTC
>NA|15|NA|TRBJ1-4|TRBV19
CASSIRFASREKLFF
TGTGCCAGTAGTATCCGGTTTGCCTCGAGGGAAAAACTGTTTTTT